This TCR beta chain was recorded in a study of regulatory T cells in long-lasting Graves disease. Study results and limitations: Accuracy could have been hurt by small sample size.

Time point defined: newly diagnosed GD, antithyroid drugs for less than 3 months. RNA isolated from PBMCs was used to make the TCR library. A note on this clonotype: The antigen is undetermined.

Libraries of TCR beta came from iRepertoire HTBI primers plus Arm-PCR of CDR3 regions. From the multiplex PCR reads, TCRdb called clonotypes with MiXCR, one entry per CDR3 protein. Of about 220,000 distinct CDR3 sequences in the sample, roughly 19% are singletons; the top ten hold about an eighth. CDR1 and CDR2 (germline): SGHRS, YFSETQ. This CDR3 region has 14 residues. Trimming cost V 9 bases and J 2 bases, with 18 bases left between them. These data also featured in a second study, about T cells in Graves' hyperthyroidism and ophthalmopathy.

The source was peripheral blood mononuclear cells (PBMCs), collected at new diagnosis, from a patient treated with antithyroid drugs. This TCR was recovered from a woman in her thirties with Graves disease. The chain is built from TRBV5-1 and TRBJ2-7; possibly TRBD1 or TRBD2 for D (7 bases each). The CDR3 loop is CATTVGGGTYEQYF. CDR3 DNA: TGCGCCACCACGGTGGGAGGGGGCACCTACGAGCAGTACTTC.